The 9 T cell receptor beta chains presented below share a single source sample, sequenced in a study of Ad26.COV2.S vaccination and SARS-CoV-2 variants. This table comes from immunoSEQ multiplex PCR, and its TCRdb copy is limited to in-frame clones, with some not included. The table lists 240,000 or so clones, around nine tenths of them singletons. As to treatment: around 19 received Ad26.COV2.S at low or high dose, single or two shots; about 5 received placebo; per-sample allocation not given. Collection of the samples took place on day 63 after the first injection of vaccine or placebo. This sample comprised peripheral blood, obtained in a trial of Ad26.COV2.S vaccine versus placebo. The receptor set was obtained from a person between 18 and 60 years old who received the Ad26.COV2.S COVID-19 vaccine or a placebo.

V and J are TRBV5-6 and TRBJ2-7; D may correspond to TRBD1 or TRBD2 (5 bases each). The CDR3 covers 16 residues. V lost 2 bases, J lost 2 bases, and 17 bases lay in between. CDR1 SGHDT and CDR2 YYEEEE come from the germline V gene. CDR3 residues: CASSFLLGTVPYEQYF. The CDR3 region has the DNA TGTGCCAGCAGCTTTCTACTCGGGACGGTTCCCTACGAGCAGTACTTC.

This chain's CDR3 is CASSQPGHSSGANVLTF. The CDR3 DNA reads TGTGCCAGCAGCCAACCGGGACACTCCTCTGGGGCCAACGTCCTGACTTTC. The rearrangement uses TRBV5-6 and TRBJ2-6, with D perhaps TRBD1 (6 bases). Germline values: CDR1 SGHDT, CDR2 YYEEEE. V lost 4 bases, J lost 0 bases, and 14 bases lay in between. This CDR3 contains 17 residues. The full variable domain, its missing parts supplied by reference TRBV5-6 and TRBJ2-6, is DAGVTQSPTHLIKTRGQQVTLRCSPKSGHDTVSWYQQALGQGPQFIFQYYEEEERQRGNFPDRFSGHQFPNYSSELNVNALLLGDSALYLCASSQPGHSSGANVLTFGAGSRLTVL.

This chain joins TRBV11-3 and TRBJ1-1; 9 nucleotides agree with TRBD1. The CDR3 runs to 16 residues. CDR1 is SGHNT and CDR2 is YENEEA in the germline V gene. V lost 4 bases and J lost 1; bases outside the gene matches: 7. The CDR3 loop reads CASSSDRGSGNTEAFF. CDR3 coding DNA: TGTGCCAGCAGCTCGGACAGGGGTTCGGGGAACACTGAAGCTTTCTTT.

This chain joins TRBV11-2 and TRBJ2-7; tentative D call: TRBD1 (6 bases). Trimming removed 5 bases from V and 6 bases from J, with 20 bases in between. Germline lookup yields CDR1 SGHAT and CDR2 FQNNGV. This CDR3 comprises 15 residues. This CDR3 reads CASSPIKGVVGEQYF. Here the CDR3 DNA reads TGTGCCAGCAGCCCAATAAAGGGGGTTGTAGGCGAGCAGTACTTC.

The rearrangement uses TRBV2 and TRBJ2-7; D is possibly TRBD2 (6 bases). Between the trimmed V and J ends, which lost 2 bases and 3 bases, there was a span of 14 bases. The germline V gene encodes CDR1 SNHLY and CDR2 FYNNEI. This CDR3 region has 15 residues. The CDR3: CASSELEGYSYEQYF. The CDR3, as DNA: TGTGCCAGCAGTGAATTGGAGGGGTATAGCTACGAGCAGTACTTC.

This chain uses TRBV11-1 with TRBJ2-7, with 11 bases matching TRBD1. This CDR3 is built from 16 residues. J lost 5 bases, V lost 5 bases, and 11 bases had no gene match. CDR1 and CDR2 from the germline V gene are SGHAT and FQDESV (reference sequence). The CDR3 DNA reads TGTGCCAGCAGCCCATCATGGGACAGGGGGAAAAACGAGCAGTACTTC. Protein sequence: CASSPSWDRGKNEQYF. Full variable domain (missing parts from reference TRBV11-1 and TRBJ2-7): EAEVAQSPRYKITEKSQAVAFWCDPISGHATLYWYRQILGQGPELLVQFQDESVVDDSQLPKDRFSAERLKGVDSTLKIQPAELGDSAMYLCASSPSWDRGKNEQYFGPGTRLTVT.

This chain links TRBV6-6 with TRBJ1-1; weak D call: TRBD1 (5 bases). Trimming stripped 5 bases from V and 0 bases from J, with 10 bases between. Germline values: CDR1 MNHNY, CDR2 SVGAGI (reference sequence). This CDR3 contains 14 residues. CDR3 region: CASSRDAMNTEAFF. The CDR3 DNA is TGTGCCAGCAGTCGGGACGCTATGAACACTGAAGCTTTCTTT.

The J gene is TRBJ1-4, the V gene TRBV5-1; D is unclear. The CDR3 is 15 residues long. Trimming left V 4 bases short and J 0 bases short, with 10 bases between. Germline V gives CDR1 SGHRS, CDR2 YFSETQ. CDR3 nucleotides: TGCGCCAGCAGCCCGAGGGCGGCAACTAATGAAAAACTGTTTTTT. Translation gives CASSPRAATNEKLFF.

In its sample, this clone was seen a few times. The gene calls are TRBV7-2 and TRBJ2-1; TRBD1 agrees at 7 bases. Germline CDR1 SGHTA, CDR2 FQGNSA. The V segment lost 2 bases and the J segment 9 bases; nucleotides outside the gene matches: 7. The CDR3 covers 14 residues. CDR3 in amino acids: CASSLHQGVGEQFF. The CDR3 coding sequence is TGTGCCAGCAGCTTACACCAGGGGGTGGGTGAGCAGTTCTTC.